This is a list of T cell receptor beta chains from one sample in a study of blood T cell repertoires in COVID-19. Sequenced by immunoSEQ multiplex PCR; TCRdb stores in-frame clones only, minus some. Here the sample spans more than 150,000 clones, around 90% being singletons. Sequenced input: peripheral blood. The source of these receptors is a man aged 45-60 years with acute or convalescent COVID-19. Both conserved end residues are trimmed from each CDR3.

TRBV3-1/TRBV3-2,TRBJ2-3,ASSQRLAGGADTQY
TRBV25-1,TRBJ2-3,ASSEWDGGSGTDTQY
TRBV6-5,TRBJ2-1,ASSQTPGNNEQF
TRBV28,TRBJ2-2,ASSLSLFRAFGGELF
TRBV4-1,TRBJ2-2,ASSQPGVVGELF
TRBV5-8,TRBJ2-1,ASTLRSGNEQF
TRBV18,TRBJ1-1,ASSLGQPNTEAF
TRBV3-1/TRBV3-2,TRBJ1-3,ASTQDSGNTIY
TRBV5-1,TRBJ2-3,ASSWAGRGDTQY
TRBV21-1,TRBJ2-7,ASSKGGCHEQY
TRBV19,TRBJ1-2,ASSRQVSVGYT
TRBV7-3,TRBJ2-6,ASSLPGLAGANVLT